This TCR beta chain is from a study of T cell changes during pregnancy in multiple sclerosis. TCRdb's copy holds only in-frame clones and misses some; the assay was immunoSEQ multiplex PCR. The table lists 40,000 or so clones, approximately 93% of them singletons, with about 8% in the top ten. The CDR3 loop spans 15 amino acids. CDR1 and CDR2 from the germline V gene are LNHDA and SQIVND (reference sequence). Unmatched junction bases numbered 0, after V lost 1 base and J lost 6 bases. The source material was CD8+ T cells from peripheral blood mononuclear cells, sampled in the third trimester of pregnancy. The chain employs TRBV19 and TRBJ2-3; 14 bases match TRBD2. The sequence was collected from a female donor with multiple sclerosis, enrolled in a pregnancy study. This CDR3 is CASSIGTSGGDTQYF. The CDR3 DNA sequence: TGTGCCAGTAGTATAGGGACTAGCGGGGGGGATACGCAGTATTTT.